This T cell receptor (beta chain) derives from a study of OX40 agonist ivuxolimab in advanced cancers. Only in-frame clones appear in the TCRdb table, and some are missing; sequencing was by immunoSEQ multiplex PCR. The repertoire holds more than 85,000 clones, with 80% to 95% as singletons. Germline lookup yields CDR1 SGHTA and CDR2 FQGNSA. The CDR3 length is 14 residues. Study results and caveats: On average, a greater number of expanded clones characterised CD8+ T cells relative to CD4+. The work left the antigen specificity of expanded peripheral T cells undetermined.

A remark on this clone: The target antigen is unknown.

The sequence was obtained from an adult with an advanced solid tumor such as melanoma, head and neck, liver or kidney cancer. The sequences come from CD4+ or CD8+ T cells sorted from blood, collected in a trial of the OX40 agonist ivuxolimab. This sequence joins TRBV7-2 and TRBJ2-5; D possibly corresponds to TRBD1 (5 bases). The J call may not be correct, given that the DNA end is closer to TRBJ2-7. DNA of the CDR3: TGTGCCAGCAGCTTAAGGTCAGGGAACTACGAGCAGTACTTC. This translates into CASSLRSGNYEQYF.